These 20 T cell receptor beta chains came from one sample sequenced in a study of T cell repertoires in MIS-A myocarditis. The data were produced by immunoSEQ multiplex PCR, yet TCRdb's version contains in-frame clones alone and is incomplete. The top ten hold around 64% of the sample, which has 15,000 or so clones, 74% seen once. What was sequenced was left ventricle heart tissue obtained at autopsy. Receptor source: a man between 18 and 35 years old with fulminant myocarditis from multisystem inflammatory syndrome in adults (MIS-A) after COVID-19.

The chain joins TRBV27 to TRBJ1-2; D is possibly TRBD1 (6 bases). This CDR3 has 15 amino acids. Germline CDR1 reads MNHEY; CDR2 reads SMNVEV (reference sequence). With 6 bases removed from V and 3 bases from J, the gap between germline ends came to 17 bases. CDR3: CASSPSGAPYYGYTF. CDR3 nucleotide sequence: TGTGCCAGCAGCCCATCAGGGGCCCCATACTATGGCTACACCTTC.

This sequence joins TRBV7-2 and TRBJ2-7; tentatively, D is TRBD1 or TRBD2 (5 bases each). The CDR3 loop spans 16 amino acids. V was clipped by 1 base and J by 0 bases, with 13 bases between them. The germline gives CDR1 SGHTA, CDR2 FQGNSA. CDR3: CASSLERGAISYEQYF. CDR3 in DNA: TGTGCCAGCAGCTTAGAACGAGGGGCTATCTCCTACGAGCAGTACTTC.

Only one count was recorded for this clone. One end of the junction does not line up with germline, which may come from a read error. The rearrangement uses TRBV7-9 and TRBJ2-3, with D possibly matching TRBD2 (6 bases). Per germline, CDR1 SEHNR and CDR2 FQNEAQ (reference sequence). CDR3 length: 14 amino acids. The CDR3 here is CASGVPPGRDVSDF. In DNA, the CDR3 is TGTGCCAGCGGGGTTCCGCCCGGGCGGGACGTATCGGATTTT.

In its sample, this clone was seen a few times. The chain combines TRBV6-5 with TRBJ1-3; no clear D gene. Germline CDR1 and CDR2: MNHEY and SVGAGI. Trimming pared 5 bases from V and 0 bases from J, leaving 8 bases between. CDR3 length: 14 amino acids. CDR3 loop: CASSTDYSGNTIYF. CDR3 in DNA: TGTGCCAGCAGTACAGACTACTCTGGAAACACCATATATTTT.

The chain employs TRBV9 and TRBJ2-1; the D is unclear. Trimming left V 0 bases short and J 4 bases short, with 11 bases between. Per the germline V gene, CDR1 is SGDLS and CDR2 is YYNGEE. The CDR3 totals 15 residues. CDR3 amino acids: CASSVGGERYNEQFF. The CDR3 coding sequence is TGTGCCAGCAGCGTAGGTGGGGAACGATACAATGAGCAGTTCTTC. Together with reference TRBV9 and TRBJ2-1, the CDR3 gives the full variable domain: DSGVTQTPKHLITATGQRVTLRCSPRSGDLSVYWYQQSLDQGLQFLIQYYNGEERAKGNILERFSAQQFPDLHSELNLSSLELGDSALYFCASSVGGERYNEQFFGPGTRLTVL.

The V and J genes are TRBV7-2 and TRBJ1-6; D unclear. The CDR3 runs to 13 residues. Trimming shortened V by 3 bases and J by 9 bases, and 9 bases separated the two germline ends. Germline V gives CDR1 SGHTA, CDR2 FQGNSA. CDR3 nucleotides: TGTGCCAGCAGCTTTCTATCGGGTTCACCCCTCCACTTT. It yields the protein CASSFLSGSPLHF. The full variable domain, completed using reference TRBV7-2 and TRBJ1-6, is GAGVSQSPSNKVTEKGKDVELRCDPISGHTALYWYRQSLGQGLEFLIYFQGNSAPDKSGLPSDRFSAERTGGSVSTLTIQRTQQEDSAVYLCASSFLSGSPLHFGNGTRLTVT.

The gene calls are TRBV20-1 and TRBJ2-3, with 9 bases lining up with TRBD2. The germline CDR1 and CDR2 sequences are DFQATT and SNEGSKA (reference sequence). The CDR3 spans 17 residues. The V gene end was trimmed by 3 bases and the J gene end by 2 bases; junction bases not matched to a gene: 12. Here the CDR3 reads CSASNSGSRGHTDTQYF. In nucleotides, the CDR3 is TGCAGTGCTAGTAATAGCGGGAGTAGAGGACACACAGATACGCAGTATTTT.

The rearrangement uses TRBV5-1 and TRBJ1-1; TRBD1 matches 7 bases. J was trimmed by 4 bases and V by 4 bases; bases with no gene match: 10. CDR1 and CDR2 from the germline V gene are SGHRS and YFSETQ. This CDR3 contains 15 residues. CDR3 sequence reads: CASSPTGTVGTEAFF. Here the CDR3 DNA reads TGCGCCAGCAGCCCCACCGGGACAGTTGGCACTGAAGCTTTCTTT. Full variable domain (outside the CDR3, taken from reference TRBV5-1 and TRBJ1-1): KAGVTQTPRYLIKTRGQQVTLSCSPISGHRSVSWYQQTPGQGLQFLFEYFSETQRNKGNFPGRFSGRQFSNSRSEMNVSTLELGDSALYLCASSPTGTVGTEAFFGQGTRLTVV.

This sequence joins TRBV11-2 and TRBJ2-7; D not resolved. Trimming shortened V by 5 bases and J by 3 bases, and 5 bases separated the two germline ends. The V gene's germline CDR1 is SGHAT and CDR2 FQNNGV. The CDR3 contains 11 residues. The CDR3 region is CASSRNYEQYF. The CDR3, as DNA: TGTGCCAGCAGCCGAAACTACGAGCAGTACTTC.

The rearrangement links TRBV7-9 to TRBJ2-1; the D gene could be TRBD1 or TRBD2 (6 bases each). Trimming removed 5 bases at V and 2 bases at J, with 22 bases between. Germline V gene sequence: CDR1 SEHNR, CDR2 FQNEAQ (reference sequence). The CDR3 runs 18 residues. The DNA of the CDR3 is TGTGCCAGCAGCCTCTACTCCTGGGCGGGGACAACCTACAATGAGCAGTTCTTC. It translates to CASSLYSWAGTTYNEQFF.

The V call is TRBV5-1, the J call TRBJ1-1, with D uncertain. Germline values: CDR1 SGHRS, CDR2 YFSETQ. The V end lost 0 bases, the J end lost 1 base, and 10 bases lay between the germline ends. The CDR3 is 15 amino acids. The CDR3, as DNA: TGCGCCAGCAGCTTGGGCCCAAGTGGGAACACTGAAGCTTTCTTT. Protein: CASSLGPSGNTEAFF.

The V gene is TRBV9, the J gene TRBJ2-2; 8 positions agree with TRBD2. Germline V gene sequence: CDR1 SGDLS, CDR2 YYNGEE. V lost 3 bases, J lost 3 bases, and 16 bases stayed unmatched. The CDR3 runs to 19 residues. CDR3 residues: CASSARPGGGGGDTGELFF. DNA of the CDR3: TGTGCCAGCAGCGCTCGACCCGGGGGGGGAGGGGGAGACACCGGGGAGCTGTTTTTT.

The chain employs TRBV19 and TRBJ1-4; D possibly corresponds to TRBD1 (5 bases). V dropped 7 bases and J dropped 8 bases, with 17 bases sitting between them. Germline CDR1 and CDR2: LNHDA and SQIVND (reference sequence). This CDR3 comprises 14 residues. CDR3 nucleotides: TGTGCCAGTATAGCGACCCCGAGGGACGAAAAACTGTTTTTT. It encodes CASIATPRDEKLFF.

The rearrangement joins TRBV12-1 to TRBJ2-5; the D segment call TRBD2 is taken from the table without a DNA check. TRBV12-1 is a pseudogene. This CDR3 comprises 16 residues. The CDR3 DNA reads as TGTGCCAGCAGCCCGGCTAGCGGGGGGCCCCAAGAGACCCAGTACTTC. This sequence encodes CASSPASGGPQETQYF.

J is TRBJ1-2 and V is TRBV19, with TRBD1 matching 7 bases. The J segment lost 4 bases and the V segment lost 5 bases, leaving 4 bases of the junction unmatched. Germline V lookup: CDR1 LNHDA, CDR2 SQIVND (reference sequence). This CDR3 is built from 13 residues. The chain's CDR3 is CASSRTGTYGYTF. As DNA, the CDR3 is TGTGCCAGTAGTCGGACAGGAACCTATGGCTACACCTTC.

V gene TRBV5-5 combines with J gene TRBJ1-5; D perhaps matches TRBD1 (5 bases). Germline-derived CDR1 and CDR2 are SGHKS and YYEKEE (reference sequence). Trimming took 1 base from V and 3 from J, leaving 11 bases between them. CDR3 length equals 15 residues. The CDR3: CASSLTGSYNQPQHF. CDR3 DNA: TGTGCCAGCAGCTTGACAGGTTCTTACAATCAGCCCCAGCATTTT.

V usage is TRBV15 and J usage is TRBJ2-3; 8 nucleotides line up with TRBD2. Losses at the gene ends were 3 bases for V and 6 bases for J; bases not matched to a gene: 11. This CDR3 region has 16 residues. The V gene's germline CDR1 is LNHNV and CDR2 YYDKDF (reference sequence). The CDR3 reads CATSSGGGREVDTQYF. The CDR3 nucleotides read TGTGCCACCAGCAGCGGGGGGGGCCGGGAGGTTGATACGCAGTATTTT.

The V call is TRBV5-1, the J call TRBJ1-1; D remains ambiguous. The CDR3 runs 15 residues. Germline CDR1 SGHRS, CDR2 YFSETQ. Trimming took 5 bases from V and 4 from J, leaving 18 bases between them. The DNA for the CDR3 is TGCGCCAGCAGTCGAATCCCATCGGGCCTCACTGAAGCTTTCTTT. Amino acid sequence: CASSRIPSGLTEAFF.

V gene TRBV28 combines with J gene TRBJ1-2, with D unclear. CDR3 length: 12 residues. V was trimmed by 5 bases and J by 4 bases, leaving 8 bases between them. CDR1 is MDHEN and CDR2 is SYDVKM in the germline V gene. The CDR3 nucleotides read TGTGCCAGCAGTAGGGAGGGCTATGGCTACACCTTC. It is translated as CASSREGYGYTF.

The chain recombines TRBV3-1 (or the pseudogene TRBV3-2) with TRBJ2-1, with 9 nucleotides matching TRBD1. J lost 4 bases, V lost 2 bases, and 6 bases had no gene match. Germline V gene lookup returns CDR1 LGHDT and CDR2 YNNKEL (reference sequence). This CDR3 is 16 amino acids long. CDR3 sequence (DNA): TGTGCCAGCAGCCAAACCGGGACAGGGCCTTACAATGAGCAGTTCTTC. Residues: CASSQTGTGPYNEQFF.